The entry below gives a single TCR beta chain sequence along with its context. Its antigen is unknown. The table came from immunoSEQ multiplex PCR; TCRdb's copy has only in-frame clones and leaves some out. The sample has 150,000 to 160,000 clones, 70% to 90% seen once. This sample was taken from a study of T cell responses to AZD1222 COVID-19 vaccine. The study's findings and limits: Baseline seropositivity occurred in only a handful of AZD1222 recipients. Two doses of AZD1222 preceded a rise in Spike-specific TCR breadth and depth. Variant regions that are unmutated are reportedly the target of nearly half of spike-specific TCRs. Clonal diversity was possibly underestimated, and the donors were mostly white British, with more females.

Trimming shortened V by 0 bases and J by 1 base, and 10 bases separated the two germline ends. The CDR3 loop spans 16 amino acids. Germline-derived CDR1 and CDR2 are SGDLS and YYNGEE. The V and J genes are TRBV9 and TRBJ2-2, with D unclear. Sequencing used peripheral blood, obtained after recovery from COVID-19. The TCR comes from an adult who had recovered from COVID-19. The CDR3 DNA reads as TGTGCCAGCAGCGTAGTGAGTTGGTTGAACACCGGGGAGCTGTTTTTT. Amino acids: CASSVVSWLNTGELFF.